These 27 T cell receptor beta chains originate from one sample sequenced in a study of blood T cell repertoires in COVID-19. The method was immunoSEQ multiplex PCR; TCRdb's version includes in-frame clones alone and lacks a portion of them. The profile shows some 79,000 clones, around nine tenths of them singletons. Input material: peripheral blood. The receptors stem from a man aged 65-85 years with active or convalescent COVID-19.

This clone has a single count. The genes are TRBV28 and TRBJ1-1; D remains ambiguous. This CDR3 contains 12 residues. CDR1 is MDHEN, CDR2 SYDVKM, per germline. V gave up 6 bases and J gave up 2 bases, with 7 bases separating them. DNA of the CDR3: TGTGCCAGCAGCCAGATAAACACTGAAGCTTTCTTT. Translated: CASSQINTEAFF.

This clone occurred a few times. The V and J genes are TRBV6-4 and TRBJ2-5; D possibly corresponds to TRBD1 (5 bases). CDR1 is MRHNA and CDR2 is SNTAGT in the germline V gene. This CDR3 has 13 amino acids. V was pared by 3 bases and J by 2 bases, with 7 bases between. The CDR3 coding sequence is TGTGCCAGCAGTGAACAGGCTCAAGAGACCCAGTACTTC. Translated, it gives CASSEQAQETQYF.

This chain joins TRBV27 and TRBJ2-2; D is possibly TRBD2 (7 bases). The germline V gene encodes CDR1 MNHEY and CDR2 SMNVEV (reference sequence). The length of the CDR3 is 16 residues. Trimming left V 4 bases short and J 6 bases short, with 18 bases between. In DNA, the CDR3 is TGTGCCAGCAGTTGGGGCGTGGTGGGGGGGCCCGGGGAGCTGTTTTTT. Translation gives CASSWGVVGGPGELFF.

The chain employs TRBV3-1 (or the pseudogene TRBV3-2) and TRBJ2-1; 8 positions match TRBD1. The CDR3 consists of 16 residues. Losses at the gene ends were 6 bases for V and 4 bases for J; bases not matched to a gene: 11. Per the germline V gene, CDR1 is LGHDT and CDR2 is YNNKEL (reference sequence). The CDR3 DNA sequence: TGTGCCAGCAGAACCGGGACAGGTCCTACTTACAATGAGCAGTTCTTC. It encodes CASRTGTGPTYNEQFF.

The CDR3 loop reads CASRKAGGPIDTQYF. The CDR3 DNA sequence: TGTGCCAGTAGAAAAGCGGGAGGGCCGATAGATACGCAGTATTTT. This sequence joins TRBV19 and TRBJ2-3; 10 bases agree with TRBD2. The CDR3 has 15 amino acids. The germline V gene has CDR1 LNHDA and CDR2 SQIVND (reference sequence). The V segment lost 6 bases and the J segment 5 bases; nucleotides outside the gene matches: 8.

The gene calls are TRBV2 and TRBJ2-7, with D possibly matching TRBD1 (8 bases). The CDR3 spans 15 residues. Germline lookup yields CDR1 SNHLY and CDR2 FYNNEI. V was cut by 6 bases and J by 3 bases, with 18 bases left in between. CDR3 region: CASRVTGGVGYEQYF. For the CDR3, the DNA is TGTGCCAGCAGAGTAACAGGGGGGGTGGGCTACGAGCAGTACTTC. The entire variable domain, with the rest obtained from reference TRBV2 and TRBJ2-7, is as follows: EPEVTQTPSHQVTQMGQEVILRCVPISNHLYFYWYRQILGQKVEFLVSFYNNEISEKSEIFDDQFSVERPDGSNFTLKIRSTKLEDSAMYFCASRVTGGVGYEQYFGPGTRLTVT.

V usage is TRBV9 and J usage is TRBJ2-1; TRBD2 agrees at 8 bases. This CDR3 region has 16 residues. J was trimmed by 0 bases and V by 2 bases; bases with no gene match: 4. CDR1 and CDR2 from the germline V gene are SGDLS and YYNGEE. The CDR3 sequence is CASSVTSVSSYNEQFF. CDR3 bases: TGTGCCAGCAGCGTGACTAGCGTAAGCTCCTACAATGAGCAGTTCTTC.

This chain connects TRBV19 to TRBJ2-4; tentatively, D is TRBD1 (6 bases). Germline V gene sequence: CDR1 LNHDA, CDR2 SQIVND (reference sequence). CDR3 length: 16 amino acids. Trimming cost V 6 bases and J 0 bases, with 15 bases left between them. The CDR3 sequence is CASSLGTLLAKNIQYF. Here the CDR3 DNA reads TGTGCCAGTAGCCTTGGGACATTACTAGCCAAAAACATTCAGTACTTC.

The chain couples TRBV27 to TRBJ1-6, with TRBD1 as a possible D gene (5 bases). CDR1 MNHEY and CDR2 SMNVEV come from the germline V gene (reference sequence). V lost 5 bases, J lost 0 bases, and 14 bases lay in between. CDR3 length: 17 residues. The CDR3 here is CASSIRQTSSYNSPLHF. The CDR3 nucleotides read TGTGCCAGCAGTATAAGACAGACGAGCTCCTATAATTCACCCCTCCACTTT.

This rearrangement joins TRBV6-5 to TRBJ2-7, with 7 nucleotides matching TRBD1. The CDR3 totals 15 residues. Germline V gives CDR1 MNHEY, CDR2 SVGAGI. Trimming took 2 bases from V and 2 from J; bases not matched to a gene: 6. The CDR3 bases are TGTGCCAGCAGTTACGTCCCAGGGGGAGCCTACGAGCAGTACTTC. Translation gives CASSYVPGGAYEQYF.

This chain joins TRBV7-9 and TRBJ2-7; 8 bases line up with TRBD2. This CDR3 comprises 14 residues. Unmatched junction bases numbered 6, after V lost 3 bases and J lost 5 bases. Germline CDR1 SEHNR, CDR2 FQNEAQ (reference sequence). The CDR3: CASSFSGSKNEQYF. The CDR3, as DNA: TGTGCCAGCAGCTTCAGCGGGAGTAAGAACGAGCAGTACTTC.

The genes are TRBV4-3 and TRBJ1-2; 11 bases map to TRBD1. The CDR3 runs 18 residues. Germline V lookup: CDR1 LGHNA, CDR2 YSLEER. The V and J ends lost 0 bases and 4 bases, in that order; junction bases with no gene match: 10. The CDR3 DNA is TGCGCCAGCAGCCAAGAGGTCGGACAGGGGGCCCTCGGCTATGGCTACACCTTC. Its translation is CASSQEVGQGALGYGYTF.

The V and J genes are TRBV19 and TRBJ1-2; D is perhaps TRBD1 (5 bases). Germline CDR1 LNHDA, CDR2 SQIVND (reference sequence). Trimming stripped 5 bases from V and 3 bases from J, with 10 bases between. The CDR3 has 13 amino acids. This CDR3 reads CASSVGGYYGYTF. The CDR3 DNA is TGTGCCAGTAGTGTCGGGGGGTACTATGGCTACACCTTC. Looking up the rest from reference TRBV19 and TRBJ1-2 gives the full variable domain: DGGITQSPKYLFRKEGQNVTLSCEQNLNHDAMYWYRQDPGQGLRLIYYSQIVNDFQKGDIAEGYSVSREKKESFPLTVTSAQKNPTAFYLCASSVGGYYGYTFGSGTRLTVV.

The rearrangement links TRBV14 to TRBJ2-7; possibly TRBD2 for D (5 bases). Trimming took off 4 bases at V and 11 bases at J, with 18 bases between the two ends. The CDR3 is made up of 13 amino acids. Germline CDR1 SGHDN, CDR2 FVKESK. The CDR3 reads CASSPRGGEREYF. The CDR3, as DNA: TGTGCCAGCAGCCCTCGAGGAGGAGAGAGGGAGTACTTC.

This CDR3 reads CASSPTGMNTEAFF. Written as DNA, the CDR3 is TGTGCCAGCAGCCCCACAGGGATGAACACTGAAGCTTTCTTT. V gene TRBV7-9 combines with J gene TRBJ1-1, with D maybe TRBD1 (6 bases). The CDR3 contains 14 residues. Germline V gene lookup returns CDR1 SEHNR and CDR2 FQNEAQ (reference sequence). Between the trimmed V and J ends, which lost 5 bases and 0 bases, there was a span of 10 bases.

The V and J genes are TRBV28 and TRBJ1-1; 7 bases agree with TRBD1. V shed 5 bases and J 10 bases; nucleotides not matched to a gene: 13. The CDR3 covers 14 residues. Germline loops: CDR1 MDHEN, CDR2 SYDVKM. Here the CDR3 reads CASSLASTGMVAFF. The CDR3 DNA is TGTGCCAGCAGTCTGGCTTCGACAGGGATGGTAGCTTTCTTT.

The J gene is TRBJ1-5, the V gene TRBV7-2, with TRBD1 identical over 9 bases. Unmatched junction bases numbered 7, after V lost 6 bases and J lost 4 bases. The CDR3 spans 15 residues. CDR1 and CDR2 from the germline V gene are SGHTA and FQGNSA. CDR3 coding DNA: TGTGCCAGCAGTCTCAGACAGGGGGGAAATCAGCCCCAGCATTTT. Translation: CASSLRQGGNQPQHF.

The J gene is TRBJ2-3, the V gene TRBV21-1; TRBD2 is the table's D call, not checked against the DNA. TRBV21-1 is reported as a pseudogene. The CDR3 runs to 17 residues. The DNA for the CDR3 is TGTGCCAGCAGCAAAGCGTACACGGGAGCGAGCACAGATACGCAGTATTTT. It yields the protein CASSKAYTGASTDTQYF.

The chain is built from TRBV11-2 and TRBJ2-7, with 7 nucleotides matching TRBD2. Germline lookup yields CDR1 SGHAT and CDR2 FQNNGV. The trim removed 6 bases at V and 3 bases at J, leaving 20 bases unmatched. The CDR3 length is 18 residues. The CDR3, as DNA: TGTGCCAGCAGTCCCCGAGAGGGAGGGCCTAAACACAGCTACGAGCAGTACTTC. It specifies CASSPREGGPKHSYEQYF.

This sequence joins TRBV5-4 and TRBJ2-2, with D maybe TRBD2 (6 bases). Trimming took 4 bases from V and 2 from J, leaving 9 bases between them. The length of the CDR3 is 14 residues. Germline-derived CDR1 and CDR2 are SGHNT and YYREEE (reference sequence). CDR3: CASSGRGNTGELFF. The CDR3 DNA follows: TGTGCCAGCAGCGGGCGGGGTAACACCGGGGAGCTGTTTTTT.

This clone has a handful of counts. This sequence joins TRBV4-3 and TRBJ2-1; 15 bases fit TRBD2. With V trimmed by 0 bases and J by 8 bases, 14 bases remained unmatched. In germline, CDR1 is LGHNA, CDR2 YSLEER. The CDR3 covers 20 residues. CDR3 bases: TGCGCCAGCAGCCAAGATTGGGGACTAGCGGGAGGAGGCAAGCTTGATGAGCAGTTCTTC. The encoded protein is CASSQDWGLAGGGKLDEQFF.

The chain carries TRBV4-3 and TRBJ1-5; D is possibly TRBD1 (5 bases). Germline V gene sequence: CDR1 LGHNA, CDR2 YSLEER. The CDR3 is 16 residues long. With 0 bases removed from V and 2 bases from J, the gap between germline ends came to 11 bases. CDR3 nucleotide sequence: TGCGCCAGCAGCCAAGAACGGGGGTCGGGCAATCAGCCCCAGCATTTT. This codes for CASSQERGSGNQPQHF.

This chain uses TRBV5-4 with TRBJ2-1; a possible D gene is TRBD2 (6 bases). Germline loops: CDR1 SGHNT, CDR2 YYREEE (reference sequence). The CDR3 has 15 amino acids. The ends were cut back, 1 base at V and 5 bases at J, with 13 bases in the middle. CDR3 bases: TGTGCCAGCAGCTTGCGGAGGGCAAGCGACAATGAGCAGTTCTTC. Its protein product is CASSLRRASDNEQFF.

The chain joins TRBV1 to TRBJ1-2; TRBD1 is the table's D call, not checked against the DNA. TRBV1 is classified as a pseudogene. The CDR3 contains 16 residues. The CDR3 loop is CTSSPDRDSRPYGYTF. As DNA, the CDR3 is TGCACCAGCAGCCCCGACCGGGACAGCCGCCCCTATGGCTACACCTTC.

V and J are TRBV6-5 and TRBJ1-3; 9 bases agree with TRBD1. The junction had 9 bases not matched to a gene; V was cut back by 6 bases and J by 6 bases. The CDR3 runs to 15 residues. Germline V gene data show CDR1 as MNHEY and CDR2 as SVGAGI. The CDR3 coding sequence is TGTGCCAGCAGCGACTCCACAGGGGGCGCAAACACCATATATTTT. Protein product: CASSDSTGGANTIYF.

The V and J genes are TRBV3-1 (or the pseudogene TRBV3-2) and TRBJ2-3, with D possibly being TRBD2 (5 bases). Germline CDR1 reads LGHDT; CDR2 reads YNNKEL (reference sequence). V was pared by 0 bases and J by 2 bases, with 9 bases between. This CDR3 spans 15 amino acids. In nucleotides, the CDR3 is TGTGCCAGCAGCCAAGAAGGCGGACTCACAGATACGCAGTATTTT. It codes for CASSQEGGLTDTQYF.

The chain joins TRBV5-1 to TRBJ2-2; 7 positions match TRBD1. The V gene's germline CDR1 is SGHRS and CDR2 YFSETQ. V lost 3 bases to trimming and J lost 3 bases; unmatched junction nucleotides: 5. The CDR3 consists of 15 residues. CDR3 loop: CASSSRTGDTGELFF. For the CDR3, the DNA is TGCGCCAGCAGCTCCCGGACAGGAGACACCGGGGAGCTGTTTTTT.